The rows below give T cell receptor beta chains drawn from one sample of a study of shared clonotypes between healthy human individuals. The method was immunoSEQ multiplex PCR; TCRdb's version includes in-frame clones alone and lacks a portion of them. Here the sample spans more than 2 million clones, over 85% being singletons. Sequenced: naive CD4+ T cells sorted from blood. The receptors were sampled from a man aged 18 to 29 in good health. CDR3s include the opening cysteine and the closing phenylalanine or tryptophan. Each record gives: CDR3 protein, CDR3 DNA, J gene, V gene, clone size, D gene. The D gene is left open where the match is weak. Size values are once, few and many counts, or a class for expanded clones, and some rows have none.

cdr3_aa: CASTPSSYNEQFF
cdr3_nt: TGTGCCAGCACCCCTAGCTCCTACAATGAGCAGTTCTTC
j_call: TRBJ2-1
v_call: TRBV25-1
clone_size: NA
d_call: NA

cdr3_aa: CASSAGTSASYNEQFF
cdr3_nt: TGTGCCAGCAGTGCAGGGACTAGCGCATCCTACAATGAGCAGTTCTTC
j_call: TRBJ2-1
v_call: TRBV6-1
clone_size: NA
d_call: TRBD2

cdr3_aa: CSVAVGSTEAFF
cdr3_nt: TGCAGCGTTGCGGTGGGGAGCACTGAAGCTTTCTTT
j_call: TRBJ1-1
v_call: TRBV29-1
clone_size: NA
d_call: NA

cdr3_aa: CASSFLMTGGEAFF
cdr3_nt: TGTGCCAGCAGCTTTCTCATGACAGGGGGTGAAGCTTTCTTT
j_call: TRBJ1-1
v_call: TRBV7-9
clone_size: NA
d_call: TRBD1

cdr3_aa: CASSFFGGGISNQPQHF
cdr3_nt: TGTGCCAGCAGTTTTTTCGGGGGGGGGATTAGCAATCAGCCCCAGCATTTT
j_call: TRBJ1-5
v_call: TRBV28
clone_size: NA
d_call: NA

cdr3_aa: CASSLDPGQGSSEQYF
cdr3_nt: TGCGCCAGCAGCTTGGACCCGGGACAGGGCAGTTCCGAGCAGTACTTC
j_call: TRBJ2-7
v_call: TRBV5-1
clone_size: NA
d_call: TRBD1

cdr3_aa: CASSFREGTEAFF
cdr3_nt: TGCGCCAGCAGCTTTAGGGAGGGCACTGAAGCTTTCTTT
j_call: TRBJ1-1
v_call: TRBV5-1
clone_size: NA
d_call: NA

cdr3_aa: CASSLDSSPLHF
cdr3_nt: TGTGCCAGCAGCTTGGATAGTTCACCCCTCCACTTT
j_call: TRBJ1-6
v_call: TRBV5-4
clone_size: NA
d_call: NA

cdr3_aa: CASSSSLAGGYEQYF
cdr3_nt: TGTGCCAGCAGCTCCTCTCTCGCGGGTGGATACGAGCAGTACTTC
j_call: TRBJ2-7
v_call: TRBV7-2
clone_size: NA
d_call: NA

cdr3_aa: CASSLTGTSISTDTQYF
cdr3_nt: TGTGCCAGCAGCTTAACCGGGACTAGCATTAGCACAGATACGCAGTATTTT
j_call: TRBJ2-3
v_call: TRBV13
clone_size: NA
d_call: TRBD2

cdr3_aa: CASSLGQNPQETQYF
cdr3_nt: TGTGCCAGCAGCTTAGGACAGAACCCCCAAGAGACCCAGTACTTC
j_call: TRBJ2-5
v_call: TRBV5-6
clone_size: NA
d_call: NA

cdr3_aa: CAWSRWEDTQYF
cdr3_nt: TGTGCGTGGTCGAGGTGGGAAGATACGCAGTATTTT
j_call: TRBJ2-3
v_call: TRBV30
clone_size: NA
d_call: NA

cdr3_aa: CASSQGLPGLAGEGPYNEQFF
cdr3_nt: TGCGCCAGCAGCCAAGGTCTACCGGGACTAGCGGGAGAAGGGCCCTACAATGAGCAGTTCTTC
j_call: TRBJ2-1
v_call: TRBV4-1
clone_size: once
d_call: TRBD2

cdr3_aa: CASSQGLSGDQPQHF
cdr3_nt: TGTGCCAGCAGCCAGGGACTCTCGGGAGATCAGCCCCAGCATTTT
j_call: TRBJ1-5
v_call: TRBV6-5
clone_size: NA
d_call: NA

cdr3_aa: CASSLDRYTDTQYF
cdr3_nt: TGTGCCAGCAGCCTTGACAGATACACAGATACGCAGTATTTT
j_call: TRBJ2-3
v_call: TRBV7-2
clone_size: NA
d_call: NA

cdr3_aa: CASKRGPYNEQFF
cdr3_nt: TGTGCCAGCAAAAGGGGGCCTTACAATGAGCAGTTCTTC
j_call: TRBJ2-1
v_call: TRBV10-3
clone_size: NA
d_call: TRBD1

cdr3_aa: CASRPTGKNQPQHF
cdr3_nt: TGTGCCAGCAGACCGACAGGGAAGAATCAGCCCCAGCATTTT
j_call: TRBJ1-5
v_call: TRBV28
clone_size: NA
d_call: TRBD1

cdr3_aa: CASSQELGQGSYGYTF
cdr3_nt: TGCGCCAGCAGCCAAGAATTAGGACAGGGGTCCTATGGCTACACCTTC
j_call: TRBJ1-2
v_call: TRBV4-3
clone_size: NA
d_call: TRBD1

cdr3_aa: CSARSGTEQFF
cdr3_nt: TGCAGTGCTAGATCGGGAACGGAGCAGTTCTTC
j_call: TRBJ2-1
v_call: TRBV20-1
clone_size: NA
d_call: NA

cdr3_aa: CAGRSSYNSPLHF
cdr3_nt: TGTGCAGGCAGGAGCTCCTATAATTCACCCCTCCACTTT
j_call: TRBJ1-6
v_call: TRBV2
clone_size: NA
d_call: NA

cdr3_aa: CSLQKGNSYNEQFF
cdr3_nt: TGCAGCCTCCAAAAGGGGAATTCCTACAATGAGCAGTTCTTC
j_call: TRBJ2-1
v_call: TRBV29-1
clone_size: NA
d_call: NA

cdr3_aa: CASSLEECF
cdr3_nt: TGTGCCAGCAGCTTGGAAGAATGCTTC
j_call: TRBJ1-2
v_call: TRBV5-4
clone_size: NA
d_call: NA

cdr3_aa: CASRIRVASGSSYEQYF
cdr3_nt: TGTGCCAGCAGGATACGGGTAGCTAGCGGGAGCTCCTACGAGCAGTACTTC
j_call: TRBJ2-7
v_call: TRBV6-4
clone_size: NA
d_call: TRBD2

cdr3_aa: CASSQAIASGGYNEQFF
cdr3_nt: TGCGCCAGCAGCCAAGCCATTGCTAGCGGGGGATACAATGAGCAGTTCTTC
j_call: TRBJ2-1
v_call: TRBV4-3
clone_size: NA
d_call: TRBD2

cdr3_aa: CASSVGHGQGYEQYF
cdr3_nt: TGTGCCAGCAGCGTAGGCCACGGACAAGGTTACGAGCAGTACTTC
j_call: TRBJ2-7
v_call: TRBV9
clone_size: NA
d_call: NA

cdr3_aa: CASSRASYSVPEAFF
cdr3_nt: TGTGCCAGCTCACGCGCCTCTTACAGCGTACCTGAAGCTTTCTTT
j_call: TRBJ1-1
v_call: TRBV18
clone_size: once
d_call: NA

cdr3_aa: CASSIDRGRVDTEAFF
cdr3_nt: TGTGCCAGCAGCATAGACAGGGGGCGTGTCGACACTGAAGCTTTCTTT
j_call: TRBJ1-1
v_call: TRBV5-4
clone_size: NA
d_call: TRBD1

cdr3_aa: CASSLDIWVSEQFF
cdr3_nt: TGTGCCAGCAGCTTAGATATTTGGGTAAGTGAGCAGTTCTTC
j_call: TRBJ2-1
v_call: TRBV11-2
clone_size: NA
d_call: NA

cdr3_aa: CASSASYGYTF
cdr3_nt: TGTGCCAGCTCCGCCAGCTATGGCTACACCTTC
j_call: TRBJ1-2
v_call: TRBV28
clone_size: NA
d_call: NA

cdr3_aa: CSVGANTEAFF
cdr3_nt: TGCAGCGTTGGCGCTAACACTGAAGCTTTCTTT
j_call: TRBJ1-1
v_call: TRBV29-1
clone_size: NA
d_call: NA

cdr3_aa: CASSPGWGETQYF
cdr3_nt: TGTGCCAGCAGCCCTGGCTGGGGGGAGACCCAGTACTTC
j_call: TRBJ2-5
v_call: TRBV6-5
clone_size: NA
d_call: NA

cdr3_aa: CASSLGQGVVYEQYF
cdr3_nt: TGCGCCAGCAGCTTGGGACAGGGGGTAGTCTACGAGCAGTACTTC
j_call: TRBJ2-7
v_call: TRBV5-1
clone_size: NA
d_call: TRBD1

cdr3_aa: CAISEDSYYGYTF
cdr3_nt: TGTGCCATCAGTGAGGACAGCTACTATGGCTACACCTTC
j_call: TRBJ1-2
v_call: TRBV10-3
clone_size: once
d_call: NA

cdr3_aa: CAISESSGSGIQYF
cdr3_nt: TGTGCCATCAGCGAATCTAGCGGGTCAGGCATTCAGTACTTC
j_call: TRBJ2-4
v_call: TRBV10-3
clone_size: NA
d_call: TRBD2

cdr3_aa: CASSPRTSGRASYFF
cdr3_nt: TGTGCCAGCAGTCCAAGGACTAGCGGGAGGGCCAGCTACTTCTTC
j_call: TRBJ2-1
v_call: TRBV27
clone_size: once
d_call: TRBD2

cdr3_aa: CASSGTVTGELFF
cdr3_nt: TGTGCCAGCAGCGGGACAGTGACCGGGGAGCTGTTTTTT
j_call: TRBJ2-2
v_call: TRBV2
clone_size: NA
d_call: TRBD1

cdr3_aa: CASSPGITEQFF
cdr3_nt: TGCGCCAGCAGCCCAGGCATCACTGAGCAGTTCTTC
j_call: TRBJ2-1
v_call: TRBV5-1
clone_size: once
d_call: NA

cdr3_aa: CASSLITTGTYHNEQFF
cdr3_nt: TGTGCCAGCAGTTTAATAACAACCGGGACCTATCACAATGAGCAGTTCTTC
j_call: TRBJ2-1
v_call: TRBV27
clone_size: NA
d_call: NA

cdr3_aa: CASSEGGGEQYF
cdr3_nt: TGTGCCAGCAGTGAGGGGGGTGGTGAGCAGTACTTC
j_call: TRBJ2-7
v_call: TRBV6-1
clone_size: NA
d_call: NA

cdr3_aa: CASSNSYGLAEQSSYEQYF
cdr3_nt: TGTGCCAGCAGCAATAGTTACGGGCTAGCGGAACAGAGTTCCTACGAGCAGTACTTC
j_call: TRBJ2-7
v_call: TRBV21-1
clone_size: NA
d_call: NA

cdr3_aa: CACPTGANTGELFF
cdr3_nt: TGTGCCTGCCCGACAGGGGCGAACACCGGGGAGCTGTTTTTT
j_call: TRBJ2-2
v_call: TRBV30
clone_size: NA
d_call: TRBD1

cdr3_aa: CASSSRGGDLNTEAFF
cdr3_nt: TGTGCCAGCAGCTCGCGAGGTGGGGATCTGAACACTGAAGCTTTCTTT
j_call: TRBJ1-1
v_call: TRBV5-4
clone_size: NA
d_call: NA

cdr3_aa: CASSPPAGVGKWDGYTF
cdr3_nt: TGTGCCAGCAGCCCCCCAGCGGGTGTGGGCAAGTGGGATGGCTACACCTTC
j_call: TRBJ1-2
v_call: TRBV5-4
clone_size: NA
d_call: NA

cdr3_aa: CASSKDGTGDYSSYNEQFF
cdr3_nt: TGTGCCAGCAGCAAAGACGGGACAGGGGATTATAGCTCCTACAATGAGCAGTTCTTC
j_call: TRBJ2-1
v_call: TRBV7-8
clone_size: NA
d_call: TRBD1

cdr3_aa: CASSQDGRLSEAFF
cdr3_nt: TGCGCCAGCAGCCAAGACGGCAGGCTATCTGAAGCTTTCTTT
j_call: TRBJ1-1
v_call: TRBV4-1
clone_size: NA
d_call: NA

cdr3_aa: CASSKQLAGIYEQYF
cdr3_nt: TGTGCCAGCAGCAAACAACTAGCGGGTATTTACGAGCAGTACTTC
j_call: TRBJ2-7
v_call: TRBV11-2
clone_size: NA
d_call: TRBD2